The 3 T cell receptor beta chains below were found in one sample sequenced in a study of blood T cells in healthy people across ages. A second PCR, run for about 7 to 12 cycles, used a sample-barcoded 5' primer plus a J-beta primer mix. Each CDR3 protein gets one entry after TCRdb re-called the 5' RACE reads with MiXCR. Altogether approximately 770,000 distinct CDR3 sequences are present, roughly 64% being singletons, with the ten largest covering roughly 20%. The sequencing input was blood. The receptors originated from a man in his thirties or forties in good health.

The rearrangement joins TRBV21-1 to TRBJ1-5; the table names TRBD1, a call not compared with the DNA. TRBV21-1 is a listed pseudogene. The CDR3 runs to 18 residues. CDR3 coding DNA: TGTGCCAGCAGCAAAGCTCCGAGGAAGCACAGGGGCCTGAGGCCCCAGCATTTT. Amino acids: CASSKAPRKHRGLRPQHF.

The chain couples TRBV21-1 to TRBJ1-1; the table's D call, TRBD1, has no DNA check behind it. TRBV21-1 corresponds to a pseudogene. There are 16 residues in the CDR3. Here the CDR3 reads CASSIKTGTANTEAFF. CDR3 bases: TGTGCCAGCAGTATCAAAACCGGGACAGCGAACACTGAAGCTTTCTTT.

The chain is built from TRBV7-9 and TRBJ2-7, with D unclear. V was cut by 9 bases and J by 2 bases, with 14 bases left in between. The CDR3 runs 13 residues. Germline V gene lookup returns CDR1 SEHNR and CDR2 FQNEAQ (reference sequence). CDR3 sequence (DNA): TGTGCCAGTAGAAGAGACACCACCTACGAGCAGTACTTC. It codes for CASRRDTTYEQYF.